This entry lists 24 T cell receptor beta chains sequenced from one sample in a study of response to subunit inactivated influenza vaccine. MiXCR, applied by TCRdb to the RT-PCR reads, yields one record per CDR3 protein. This sample carries around 180,000 distinct CDR3 sequences, about a tenth of them seen once, and the ten largest clones take approximately 11%. The specimen was non-naive T cells sorted from PBMCs, collected on the day of vaccination. Receptors were obtained from a man between 50 and 59 years old who received an inactivated influenza vaccine.

This clonotype was seen a handful of times. This chain links TRBV18 with TRBJ2-3; maybe TRBD1 (7 bases). V dropped 3 bases and J dropped 4 bases, with 11 bases sitting between them. The CDR3 has 14 residues. The germline V gene has CDR1 KGHSH and CDR2 LQKENI. CDR3 in amino acids: CASSPTGRSDTQYF. As DNA, the CDR3 is TGTGCCAGCTCACCGACAGGGAGGTCAGATACGCAGTATTTT.

This clonotype has just a few counts. This rearrangement joins TRBV3-1 to TRBJ2-1; D is uncertain. Trimming stripped 3 bases from V and 8 bases from J, with 5 bases between. The CDR3 length is 11 residues. Germline CDR1 is LGHDT and CDR2 is YNNKEL (reference sequence). This chain's CDR3 is CASSQAYEQFF. The CDR3 DNA reads TGTGCCAGCAGCCAGGCCTATGAGCAGTTCTTC.

This clonotype was counted at least ten times. The V gene is TRBV15, the J gene TRBJ2-1, with D unresolved. V lost 3 bases and J 4 bases, leaving 1 base between the germline ends. This CDR3 is 11 amino acids long. Germline-derived CDR1 and CDR2 are LNHNV and YYDKDF (reference sequence). The CDR3 is CATSSYNEQFF. The CDR3 coding sequence is TGTGCCACCAGCAGTTACAATGAGCAGTTCTTC.

The sample holds many counts of this clonotype. The chain joins TRBV12-3 or TRBV12-4 to TRBJ2-1; 9 nucleotides line up with TRBD2. V gave up 1 base and J gave up 9 bases; unmatched junction bases: 4. The CDR3 is 14 residues long. CDR3 DNA sequence: TGTGCCAGCAGTTTAGGCGGGGGGGGGCTTGAGCAGTTCTTC. Protein sequence: CASSLGGGGLEQFF.

V gene TRBV20-1 combines with J gene TRBJ1-6; TRBD1 is a possible D gene (5 bases). This CDR3 region has 14 residues. The V and J ends lost 0 bases and 8 bases respectively, with 11 bases between them. The germline V gene has CDR1 DFQATT and CDR2 SNEGSKA (reference sequence). The CDR3 spells CSARESLGHSPLHF. The CDR3 DNA follows: TGCAGTGCTAGAGAATCCCTGGGGCATTCACCCCTCCACTTT.

Many counts were recorded for this clonotype. The DNA of the CDR3 is TGCGCCAGCAGCCAAGATAGGAGACAGGGGGTGCCGAGAGGGAGCTCCTATAATTCACCCCTCCACTTT. Its protein is CASSQDRRQGVPRGSSYNSPLHF. V and J are TRBV4-3 and TRBJ1-6; the match to TRBD1 covers 9 bases. The CDR3 has 23 residues. The V segment lost 0 bases and the J segment 0 bases; nucleotides outside the gene matches: 18. Germline-derived CDR1 and CDR2 are LGHNA and YSLEER.

This clonotype came up a few times. The V and J genes are TRBV5-1 and TRBJ2-5; 9 bases are a match to TRBD2. The junction had 18 bases not matched to a gene; V was cut back by 2 bases and J by 7 bases. Germline loops: CDR1 SGHRS, CDR2 YFSETQ. CDR3 length: 18 amino acids. CDR3 region: CASSLVGAERGDSGTQYF. CDR3 in DNA: TGCGCCAGCAGCTTAGTAGGTGCCGAGCGGGGGGACTCGGGGACCCAGTACTTC.

This clonotype has a count of ten or more. The chain combines TRBV14 with TRBJ2-7; D unresolved. CDR1 and CDR2 from the germline V gene are SGHDN and FVKESK. The CDR3 runs 11 residues. V lost 3 bases and J 7 bases, leaving 7 bases between the germline ends. The CDR3 reads CASSQVGEQYF. The CDR3 nucleotides read TGTGCCAGCAGCCAGGTGGGAGAGCAGTACTTC.

This clonotype showed up just a few times. The J gene is TRBJ1-1, the V gene TRBV5-4; TRBD1 might be the D (5 bases). V was clipped by 0 bases and J by 3 bases, with 12 bases between them. Germline V gene lookup returns CDR1 SGHNT and CDR2 YYREEE (reference sequence). This CDR3 is 15 amino acids long. CDR3 DNA sequence: TGTGCCAGCAGCTTGGGGGGGAAGTCGGACACTGAAGCTTTCTTT. It is translated as CASSLGGKSDTEAFF. Supplemented by reference TRBV5-4 and TRBJ1-1, the full variable domain reads ETGVTQSPTHLIKTRGQQVTLRCSSQSGHNTVSWYQQALGQGPQFIFQYYREEENGRGNFPPRFSGLQFPNYSSELNVNALELDDSALYLCASSLGGKSDTEAFFGQGTRLTVV.

A few counts support this clonotype. The chain recombines TRBV12-3 or TRBV12-4 with TRBJ2-3, with 13 bases matching TRBD2. J lost 5 bases, V lost 4 bases, and 3 bases had no gene match. The CDR3 covers 15 residues. The CDR3 here is CASSWTSGRVDTQYF. CDR3 bases: TGTGCCAGCAGTTGGACTAGCGGGAGAGTAGATACGCAGTATTTT.

Many counts were recorded for this clonotype. The chain carries TRBV4-3 and TRBJ2-4; 14 positions agree with TRBD2. Germline CDR1 is LGHNA and CDR2 is YSLEER. The ends lost 4 bases at V and 9 bases at J; junction bases unmatched: 8. CDR3 length equals 16 residues. The CDR3 region is CASSRDYGTSGGIQYF. CDR3 bases: TGCGCCAGCAGCCGAGACTACGGGACTAGCGGGGGCATTCAGTACTTC.

This clonotype was found many times. The chain recombines TRBV3-1 with TRBJ2-7; 13 bases agree with TRBD2. Germline-derived CDR1 and CDR2 are LGHDT and YNNKEL (reference sequence). The CDR3 covers 16 residues. Losses at the gene ends were 5 bases for V and 7 bases for J; bases not matched to a gene: 11. The CDR3 reads CASSYYGLAGVEEQYF. As DNA, the CDR3 is TGTGCCAGCAGCTATTACGGACTAGCGGGAGTTGAGGAGCAGTACTTC.

This chain joins TRBV29-1 and TRBJ2-1, with 11 bases identical to TRBD2. The CDR3 length is 15 residues. J gave up 2 bases and V 2 bases, and 2 bases lay outside the gene matches. CDR1 is SQVTM, CDR2 ANQGSEA, per germline. DNA for the CDR3: TGCAGCGTTGAAACTAGCGGGAGTGCCTACAATGAGCAGTTCTTC. Protein: CSVETSGSAYNEQFF.

This clonotype was found many times. V and J are TRBV24-1 and TRBJ2-5; 8 positions agree with TRBD1. This CDR3 has 15 amino acids. V shed 1 base and J 5 bases; nucleotides not matched to a gene: 5. The V gene's germline CDR1 is KGHDR and CDR2 SFDVKD. In DNA, the CDR3 is TGTGCCACCAGTGATTTAACAGGGGGTACGGAGACCCAGTACTTC. This translates into CATSDLTGGTETQYF.

This clonotype was counted only a few times. V and J are TRBV21-1 and TRBJ2-7; the DNA was not used to check the table's D call, TRBD2. TRBV21-1 is assigned pseudogene status. The length of the CDR3 is 16 residues. CDR3 protein: CASSKDRLAGTYEQYF. Written as DNA, the CDR3 is TGTGCCAGCAGCAAAGATCGGCTAGCGGGGACCTACGAGCAGTACTTC.

This clonotype has only a few counts. The V gene is TRBV20-1, the J gene TRBJ1-1; D is possibly TRBD1 (6 bases). CDR1 is DFQATT and CDR2 is SNEGSKA in the germline V gene (reference sequence). The CDR3 runs 15 residues. Trimming took off 1 base at V and 4 bases at J, with 16 bases between the two ends. The CDR3 DNA reads TGCAGTGCTAGAGCCCCCACCAGGGGATCCACTGAAGCTTTCTTT. Residues: CSARAPTRGSTEAFF.

This clonotype was counted a few times. J is TRBJ2-5 and V is TRBV5-1; 9 bases align to TRBD2. Germline values: CDR1 SGHRS, CDR2 YFSETQ. Unmatched junction bases numbered 3, after V lost 1 base and J lost 2 bases. This CDR3 comprises 15 residues. CDR3 in amino acids: CASSLSLAGQETQYF. The CDR3 region has the DNA TGCGCCAGCAGCTTGTCCCTAGCGGGGCAAGAGACCCAGTACTTC.

This clonotype was found a few times. The rearrangement links TRBV6-2 or TRBV6-3 to TRBJ2-1; D might be TRBD1 (7 bases). Germline V lookup: CDR1 MNHEY, CDR2 SVGEGT. The CDR3 length is 16 residues. Trimming left V 3 bases short and J 4 bases short, with 16 bases between. CDR3 amino acids: CASSYRGRGRYNEQFF. The CDR3 DNA follows: TGTGCCAGCAGTTATAGGGGGCGGGGAAGATACAATGAGCAGTTCTTC.

The chain combines TRBV28 with TRBJ2-1, with D tentatively TRBD2 (6 bases). The germline CDR1 and CDR2 sequences are MDHEN and SYDVKM. This CDR3 comprises 17 residues. V dropped 6 bases and J dropped 7 bases, with 25 bases sitting between them. The chain's CDR3 is CASSLVGWDSRKNEQFF. The CDR3 DNA sequence: TGTGCCAGCAGCCTCGTCGGGTGGGACTCGCGAAAAAATGAGCAGTTCTTC.

This clonotype has only a few counts. The J gene is TRBJ2-4, the V gene TRBV7-2, with a possible D match to TRBD1 (5 bases). The CDR3 length is 13 residues. Germline CDR1 SGHTA, CDR2 FQGNSA. With 3 bases removed from V and 6 bases from J, the gap between germline ends came to 9 bases. The CDR3 region is CASSLKGSNIQYF. As DNA, the CDR3 is TGTGCCAGCAGCTTGAAGGGGTCAAACATTCAGTACTTC. The full variable domain, its missing parts supplied by reference TRBV7-2 and TRBJ2-4, is GAGVSQSPSNKVTEKGKDVELRCDPISGHTALYWYRQSLGQGLEFLIYFQGNSAPDKSGLPSDRFSAERTGGSVSTLTIQRTQQEDSAVYLCASSLKGSNIQYFGAGTRLSVL.

There are many counts of this clonotype. This chain links TRBV20-1 with TRBJ1-1; the match to TRBD1 covers 9 bases. Trimming at V came to 6 bases and at J to 6 bases, leaving 8 bases not matched to a gene. CDR3 length: 13 residues. Germline V gene sequence: CDR1 DFQATT, CDR2 SNEGSKA (reference sequence). This CDR3 reads CSAPRQGGAEAFF. As DNA, the CDR3 is TGCAGTGCCCCCCGACAGGGGGGGGCTGAAGCTTTCTTT.

V usage is TRBV18 and J usage is TRBJ1-1; 12 bases agree with TRBD1. The V and J ends lost 4 bases and 11 bases, in that order; junction bases with no gene match: 11. CDR3 size: 15 residues. Germline CDR1 reads KGHSH; CDR2 reads LQKENI. CDR3: CASSLGQGALSWAFF. The CDR3 region has the DNA TGTGCCAGCTCACTGGGACAGGGGGCGCTCAGTTGGGCTTTCTTT. Full variable domain (remainder filled in from reference TRBV18 and TRBJ1-1): NAGVMQNPRHLVRRRGQEARLRCSPMKGHSHVYWYRQLPEEGLKFMVYLQKENIIDESGMPKERFSAEFPKEGPSILRIQQVVRGDSAAYFCASSLGQGALSWAFFGQGTRLTVV.

This clonotype was seen a few times. The chain uses TRBV7-8 and TRBJ1-6, with 7 bases identical to TRBD1. The CDR3 has 15 residues. J was trimmed by 9 bases and V by 0 bases; bases with no gene match: 5. The germline CDR1 and CDR2 sequences are SGHVS and FQNEAQ. CDR3 nucleotide sequence: TGTGCCAGCAGCTTAGCCCGGGACAGAGGTTCACCCCTCCACTTT. Residues: CASSLARDRGSPLHF.

In its sample, this clonotype was seen a few times. The rearrangement links TRBV6-1 to TRBJ2-1, with D possibly being TRBD1 or TRBD2 (6 bases each). Per germline, CDR1 MNHNS and CDR2 SASEGT. V was clipped by 7 bases and J by 4 bases, with 17 bases between them. This CDR3 has 15 amino acids. The CDR3: CASTGWGALYNEQFF. CDR3 DNA: TGTGCCAGCACCGGGTGGGGGGCCCTTTACAATGAGCAGTTCTTC.